A single sample gave rise to the 8 T cell receptor beta chains below, sequenced in a study of low-dose radiotherapy and immunotherapy resistance in tumors. Both TCRalpha and TCRbeta chains were reverse transcribed with V-gene-specific primers. Over approximately 20 PCR cycles, TCRs were amplified from a constant-region primer and V-primer adapter. TCRdb independently ran MiXCR on the reads; one entry per CDR3 protein. The repertoire has around 65,000 distinct CDR3 sequences, more than 25% of them found once; the top ten carry approximately 7%. Time point here: before trial treatment. The sequenced sample was PBMCs, obtained before treatment. The receptor source for this set is a male donor with rectosigmoid adenocarcinoma.

By frequency in the sample, this clonotype is medium-sized. The rearrangement joins TRBV29-1 to TRBJ1-1; D is ambiguous. The CDR3 has 12 residues. V was cut by 3 bases and J by 7 bases, with 12 bases left in between. Germline CDR1 reads SQVTM; CDR2 reads ANQGSEA. The CDR3 DNA sequence: TGCAGCGTTGATGAGGGAGTGCGTGAAGCTTTCTTT. Amino acids: CSVDEGVREAFF.

This clonotype was detected many times. This chain joins TRBV29-1 and TRBJ2-6; 8 bases are shared with TRBD1. Germline CDR1 SQVTM, CDR2 ANQGSEA. The CDR3 runs 17 residues. This CDR3 reads CRGVGDRTDSGANVLTF. DNA for the CDR3: TGCAGAGGGGTGGGGGACAGGACTGACTCTGGGGCCAACGTCCTGACTTTC. Supplemented by reference TRBV29-1 and TRBJ2-6, the full variable domain reads SAVISQKPSRDICQRGTSLTIQCQVDSQVTMMFWYRQQPGQSLTLIATANQGSEATYESGFVIDKFPISRPNLTFSTLTVSNMSPEDSSIYLCRGVGDRTDSGANVLTFGAGSRLTVL.

The chain carries TRBV28 and TRBJ2-3, with 7 positions matching TRBD1. V lost 5 bases, J lost 3 bases, and 11 bases stayed unmatched. The length of the CDR3 is 16 residues. Germline values: CDR1 MDHEN, CDR2 SYDVKM. As DNA, the CDR3 is TGTGCCAGCAGTGTACCAGGGGGTTTTAGGACAGATACGCAGTATTTT. It encodes CASSVPGGFRTDTQYF.

This clonotype was detected once. The rearrangement links TRBV19 to TRBJ2-7; 10 bases line up with TRBD2. Per the germline V gene, CDR1 is LNHDA and CDR2 is SQIVND (reference sequence). J gave up 4 bases and V 3 bases, and 3 bases lay outside the gene matches. This CDR3 region has 14 residues. CDR3 in DNA: TGTGCCAGTAGTATCGCTAGCGGGGGATACGAGCAGTACTTC. Amino acid sequence: CASSIASGGYEQYF.

This clonotype showed up many times. The chain links TRBV20-1 to TRBJ2-3; D unclear. This CDR3 region has 14 residues. Per germline, CDR1 DFQATT and CDR2 SNEGSKA (reference sequence). Trimming removed 3 bases from V and 0 bases from J, with 10 bases in between. The CDR3 sequence is CSASRRASTDTQYF. The CDR3 coding sequence is TGCAGTGCTAGTAGGAGAGCAAGCACAGATACGCAGTATTTT.

This clonotype was observed many times. The rearrangement links TRBV4-2 to TRBJ2-5; D not resolved. Germline V lookup: CDR1 LGHNA, CDR2 YNFKEQ. The V and J ends lost 0 bases and 0 bases respectively, with 5 bases between them. This CDR3 region has 14 residues. The CDR3 DNA sequence: TGTGCCAGCAGCCAAGAGTCTAACCAAGAGACCCAGTACTTC. Translated, it gives CASSQESNQETQYF.

Concerning this clonotype itself: A far bigger clonotype differs at one base, so this is likely a read error. The gene calls are TRBV26 and TRBJ2-7; TRBD1 is the table's D call, not checked against the DNA. TRBV26 is assigned pseudogene status. The CDR3 extends over 16 amino acids. CDR3 DNA: TGTGTCAGCAAGGGGGAAAGCGCGGGGGTGGCCTACGAGCAGTACTTC. Its protein is CVSKGESAGVAYEQYF.

This clonotype was counted ten times or more. The gene calls are TRBV28 and TRBJ2-3; TRBD2 aligns across 9 bases. With V trimmed by 3 bases and J by 8 bases, 6 bases remained unmatched. CDR3 length: 14 amino acids. Germline assignment: CDR1 MDHEN and CDR2 SYDVKM. The CDR3 region is CASSFSGRGGTQYF. The CDR3 region has the DNA TGTGCCAGCAGTTTTAGCGGGAGAGGGGGTACGCAGTATTTT.